The sequence of this T cell receptor beta chain was determined in a study of preoperative IRX-2 immunotherapy in early breast cancer. Assay used: immunoSEQ multiplex PCR; TCRdb lists only in-frame clones, some missing. The table has about 11,000 clones, roughly 80% seen once. Treatment of the sample: preoperative locoregional IRX-2 cytokine immunotherapy. The sequence was obtained from a human donor with breast cancer. The starting material was lymph node tissue, obtained before IRX-2 immunotherapy.

The CDR3 sequence is CATSRPGGWDTQYF. CDR3 DNA: TGTGCCACCAGCAGACCAGGGGGCTGGGATACGCAGTATTTT. The chain uses TRBV15 and TRBJ2-3; 8 nucleotides match TRBD1. V trimming: 2 bases; J trimming: 6 bases; junction bases outside the gene matches: 4. Per germline, CDR1 LNHNV and CDR2 YYDKDF (reference sequence). CDR3 length equals 14 residues.